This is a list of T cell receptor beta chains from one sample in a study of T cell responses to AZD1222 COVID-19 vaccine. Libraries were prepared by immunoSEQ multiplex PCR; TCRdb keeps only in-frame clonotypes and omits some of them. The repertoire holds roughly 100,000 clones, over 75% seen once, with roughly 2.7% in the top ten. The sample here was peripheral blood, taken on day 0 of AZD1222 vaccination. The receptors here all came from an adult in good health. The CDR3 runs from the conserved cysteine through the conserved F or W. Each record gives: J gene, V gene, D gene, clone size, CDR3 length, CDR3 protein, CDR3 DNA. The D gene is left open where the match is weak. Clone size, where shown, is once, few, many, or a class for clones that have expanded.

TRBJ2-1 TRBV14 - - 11 CASSQDLEQFF TGTGCCAGCAGCCAAGATCTTGAGCAGTTCTTC
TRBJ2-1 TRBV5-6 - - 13 CASSLGGMNEQFF TGTGCCAGCAGCTTGGGAGGGATGAATGAGCAGTTCTTC
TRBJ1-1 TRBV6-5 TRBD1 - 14 CASRPRQGRTEAFF TGTGCCAGCAGGCCAAGACAGGGGAGAACTGAAGCTTTCTTT
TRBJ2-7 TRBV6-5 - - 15 CASRQDPNPNYEQYF TGTGCCAGCAGACAGGACCCGAATCCCAACTACGAGCAGTACTTC
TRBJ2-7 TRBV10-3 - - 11 CAISEDHEQYF TGTGCCATCAGTGAGGACCACGAGCAGTACTTC
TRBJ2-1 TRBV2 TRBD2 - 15 CASSILAGGYNEQFF TGTGCCAGCAGCATCCTAGCGGGAGGTTACAATGAGCAGTTCTTC
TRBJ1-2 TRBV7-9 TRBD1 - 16 CASSLGQGSSNYGYTF TGTGCCAGCAGCTTAGGACAGGGCTCTTCTAACTATGGCTACACCTTC
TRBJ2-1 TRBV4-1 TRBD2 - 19 CASSQGLAGGRRTYNEQFF TGCGCCAGCAGCCAAGGACTAGCGGGGGGACGACGGACCTACAATGAGCAGTTCTTC
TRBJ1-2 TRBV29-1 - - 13 CSAQGLGNYGYTF TGCAGCGCCCAGGGTCTTGGTAACTATGGCTACACCTTC
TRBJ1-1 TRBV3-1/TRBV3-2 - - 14 CASSRAGLNTEAFF TGTGCCAGCAGCCGGGCAGGTTTGAACACTGAAGCTTTCTTT
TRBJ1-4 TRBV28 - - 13 CASSLLGNEKLFF TGTGCCAGCAGTTTACTGGGAAATGAAAAACTGTTTTTT
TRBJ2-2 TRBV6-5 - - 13 CASRFGNTGELFF TGTGCCAGCAGGTTCGGTAACACCGGGGAGCTGTTTTTT
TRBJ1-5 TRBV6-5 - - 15 CASSLGTTGDQPQHF TGTGCCAGCAGTCTAGGAACGACAGGCGATCAGCCCCAGCATTTT
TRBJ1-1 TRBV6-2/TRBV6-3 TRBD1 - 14 CASSPAASGGEAFF TGTGCCAGCAGCCCTGCGGCGTCAGGGGGTGAAGCTTTCTTT
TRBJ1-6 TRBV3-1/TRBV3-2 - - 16 CASSQDRRQPNSPLHF TGTGCCAGCAGCCAAGACAGGAGACAGCCTAATTCACCCCTCCACTTT
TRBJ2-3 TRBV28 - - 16 CASSYSSWGTRDTQYF TGTGCCAGCAGTTACTCTAGCTGGGGGACGCGAGATACGCAGTATTTT
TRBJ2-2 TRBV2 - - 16 CASSLLAPRGTGELFF TGTGCCAGCAGTCTACTAGCTCCTAGGGGCACCGGGGAGCTGTTTTTT
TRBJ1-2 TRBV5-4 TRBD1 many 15 CASSDRDRILYGYTF TGTGCCAGCAGCGACCGGGACAGAATACTCTATGGCTACACCTTC
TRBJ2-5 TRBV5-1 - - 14 CASSSDSGQETQYF TGCGCCAGCAGCTCGGACAGTGGCCAAGAGACCCAGTACTTC
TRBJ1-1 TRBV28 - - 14 CASVGWGPNTEAFF TGTGCCAGCGTGGGCTGGGGGCCGAACACTGAAGCTTTCTTT
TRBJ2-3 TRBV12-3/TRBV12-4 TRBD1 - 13 CASGTGFKDTQYF TGTGCCAGCGGGACAGGGTTCAAAGATACGCAGTATTTT
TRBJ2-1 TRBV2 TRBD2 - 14 CASRNSGRGNEQFF TGTGCCAGCAGAAATAGCGGGAGAGGCAATGAGCAGTTCTTC
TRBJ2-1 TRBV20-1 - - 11 CSVTRFGEQFF TGCAGTGTGACTAGATTTGGTGAGCAGTTCTTC
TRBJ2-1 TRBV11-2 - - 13 CASSSTGKGEQFF TGTGCCAGCAGCTCCACAGGGAAGGGTGAGCAGTTCTTC
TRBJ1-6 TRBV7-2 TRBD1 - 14 CASSSGQRPSPLHF TGTGCCAGCAGCTCGGGACAGCGGCCTTCACCCCTCCACTTT
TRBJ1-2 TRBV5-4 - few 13 CASSSDPNYGYTF TGTGCCAGCAGCTCGGATCCTAACTATGGCTACACCTTC
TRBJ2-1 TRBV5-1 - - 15 CASKTDGGVYNEQFF TGCGCCAGCAAAACGGACGGTGGGGTTTACAATGAGCAGTTCTTC
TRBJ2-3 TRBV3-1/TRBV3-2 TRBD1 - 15 CASRAGTGGSDTQYF TGTGCCAGCAGAGCCGGGACAGGGGGTTCAGATACGCAGTATTTT
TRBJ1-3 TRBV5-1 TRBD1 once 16 CASSTTTGSSGNTIYF TGCGCCAGCAGCACGACGACAGGGAGCTCTGGAAACACCATATATTTT
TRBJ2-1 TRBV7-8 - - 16 CASSFLGPDAYNEQFF TGTGCCAGCAGCTTTTTAGGGCCAGACGCCTACAATGAGCAGTTCTTC
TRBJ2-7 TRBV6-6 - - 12 CASSSVIYEQYF TGTGCCAGCAGTTCGGTCATTTACGAGCAGTACTTC
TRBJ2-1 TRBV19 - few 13 CASSIVAGDEQFF TGTGCCAGTAGTATAGTAGCCGGGGATGAGCAGTTCTTC
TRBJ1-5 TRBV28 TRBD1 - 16 CASRPRTGKSNQPQHF TGTGCCAGCAGACCTCGGACAGGGAAAAGCAATCAGCCCCAGCATTTT
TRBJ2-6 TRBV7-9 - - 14 CASSSTSGANVLTF TGTGCCAGCAGCAGCACCTCTGGGGCCAACGTCCTGACTTTC
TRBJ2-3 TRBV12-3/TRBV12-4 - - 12 CASGGRAHTQYF TGTGCCAGTGGGGGCCGAGCTCATACGCAGTATTTT
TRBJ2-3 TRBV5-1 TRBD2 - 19 CASSFRGLAGDPGADTQYF TGCGCCAGCAGCTTCAGAGGTCTAGCGGGGGATCCGGGCGCAGATACGCAGTATTTT
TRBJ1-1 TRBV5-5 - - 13 CASRSRPLTEAFF TGTGCCAGCAGAAGCAGGCCCCTCACTGAAGCTTTCTTT
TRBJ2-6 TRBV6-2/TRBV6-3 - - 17 CASSYSGEHSGANVLTF TGTGCCAGCAGTTACTCGGGGGAGCACTCTGGGGCCAACGTCCTGACTTTC
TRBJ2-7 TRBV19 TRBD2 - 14 CASSFRTSGSEQYF TGTGCCAGTAGTTTCCGGACTAGCGGGAGCGAGCAGTACTTC
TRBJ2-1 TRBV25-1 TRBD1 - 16 CASSVQGAGVVNEQFF TGTGCCAGCAGTGTACAGGGGGCAGGTGTAGTAAATGAGCAGTTCTTC
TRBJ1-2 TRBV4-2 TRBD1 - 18 CASSQGAGTGGRPSPVGF TGTGCCAGCAGCCAAGGGGCCGGGACAGGGGGCCGACCTTCACCGGTGGGCTTC
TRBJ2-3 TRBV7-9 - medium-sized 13 CATQPAGTDTQYF TGTGCCACCCAGCCGGCCGGGACAGATACGCAGTATTTT
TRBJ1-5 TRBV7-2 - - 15 CASSLRRQEDQPQHF TGTGCCAGCAGCTTGAGGCGTCAGGAAGATCAGCCCCAGCATTTT
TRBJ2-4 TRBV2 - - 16 CASSPLQSDAKNIQYF TGTGCCAGCAGCCCCCTACAGAGTGACGCCAAAAACATTCAGTACTTC
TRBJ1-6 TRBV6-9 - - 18 CASSYSGRVPRGNSPLHF TGTGCCAGCAGTTATTCGGGCAGGGTTCCCCGGGGCAATTCACCCCTCCACTTT
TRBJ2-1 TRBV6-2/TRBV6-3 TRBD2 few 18 CASSYSTSGRGSYNEQFF TGTGCCAGCAGTTACTCGACTAGCGGGAGGGGGAGCTACAATGAGCAGTTCTTC
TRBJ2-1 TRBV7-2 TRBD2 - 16 CASSGTGTSAYNEQFF TGTGCCAGCAGCGGGACCGGGACTAGCGCCTACAATGAGCAGTTCTTC
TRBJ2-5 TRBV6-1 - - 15 CASSERGARAETQYF TGTGCCAGCAGTGAACGGGGGGCCAGGGCGGAGACCCAGTACTTC
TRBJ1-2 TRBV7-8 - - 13 CASSLGGNYGYTF TGTGCCAGCAGCCTGGGGGGTAACTATGGCTACACCTTC
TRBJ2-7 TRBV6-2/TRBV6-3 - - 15 CASSYDAGSSYEQYF TGTGCCAGCAGTTACGATGCCGGGAGCTCCTACGAGCAGTACTTC
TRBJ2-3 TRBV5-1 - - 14 CASSVSGSTDTQYF TGCGCCAGCAGCGTAAGCGGCTCGACAGATACGCAGTATTTT
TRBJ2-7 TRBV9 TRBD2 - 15 CASSRGGDRWIEQYF TGTGCCAGCAGTCGCGGGGGGGACCGTTGGATCGAGCAGTACTTC